This passage covers 13 T cell receptor beta chains from one sample sequenced in a study of blood T cell repertoires in COVID-19. Sequencing used immunoSEQ multiplex PCR; TCRdb keeps in-frame clones, though not all of them. The sample lists under 300,000 clones, roughly 86% occurring once. Sequenced: PBMCs or T cells enriched from blood (not recorded which). The receptors were sampled from a woman in her sixties who had recovered from COVID-19.

The rearrangement links TRBV3-1 (or the pseudogene TRBV3-2) to TRBJ2-1, with 12 bases that match TRBD2. With 2 bases clipped from V and 10 bases from J, the junction kept 3 bases outside the gene matches. Looked up from germline, CDR1 is LGHDT and CDR2 is YNNKEL (reference sequence). This CDR3 region has 14 residues. CDR3 coding DNA: TGTGCCAGCAGCCAACTAGCGGGAGGGTGGGAGCAGTTCTTC. Protein sequence: CASSQLAGGWEQFF.

The rearrangement uses TRBV19 and TRBJ1-2; D unclear. Trimming cost V 5 bases and J 4 bases, with 14 bases left between them. The CDR3 has 14 amino acids. CDR1 is LNHDA, CDR2 SQIVND, per germline (reference sequence). The CDR3 loop reads CASSQPVNLYGYTF. In nucleotides, the CDR3 is TGTGCCAGTAGTCAACCAGTTAACCTCTATGGCTACACCTTC.

V gene TRBV4-2 combines with J gene TRBJ2-1; TRBD2 matches 12 bases. Germline CDR1 and CDR2: LGHNA and YNFKEQ. The CDR3 consists of 20 residues. V trimming: 0 bases; J trimming: 1 base; junction bases outside the gene matches: 10. The CDR3: CASSQDSWASGRVSYNEQFF. The CDR3 DNA is TGTGCCAGCAGCCAAGATTCGTGGGCTAGCGGGAGGGTTTCCTACAATGAGCAGTTCTTC.

This chain links TRBV9 with TRBJ1-2; TRBD1 aligns across 11 bases. Germline CDR1 is SGDLS and CDR2 is YYNGEE. V was clipped by 5 bases and J by 12 bases; unmatched bases: 6. This CDR3 is 12 amino acids long. CDR3 protein: CASRNPGQGDTF. The CDR3 DNA reads as TGTGCCAGCAGAAATCCGGGACAGGGGGACACCTTC.

With respect to this clone: Additional DNA sequences in this sample encode the identical CDR3. The chain is built from TRBV12-3 or TRBV12-4 and TRBJ1-2; no firm D call. V was clipped by 1 base and J by 8 bases, with 11 bases between them. This CDR3 has 13 residues. CDR3 in amino acids: CASSLEGAGGYTF. The DNA for the CDR3 is TGTGCCAGCAGTTTAGAGGGAGCGGGCGGCTACACCTTC.

This chain uses TRBV3-1 (or the pseudogene TRBV3-2) with TRBJ2-5; 8 positions agree with TRBD1. Germline V lookup: CDR1 LGHDT, CDR2 YNNKEL (reference sequence). The length of the CDR3 is 14 residues. Trimming took 8 bases from V and 10 from J; bases not matched to a gene: 15. CDR3 nucleotide sequence: TGTGCCAGCTGCTACGGGACAGGCTCTTCATACCAGTACTTC. This gives the protein CASCYGTGSSYQYF.

Only one count was recorded for this clone. V is TRBV2 and J is TRBJ2-7, with a weak D call TRBD2 (6 bases). V was cut by 8 bases and J by 0 bases, with 14 bases left in between. The germline V gene has CDR1 SNHLY and CDR2 FYNNEI. This CDR3 is 14 amino acids long. CDR3 loop: CASSSAPDSYEQYF. CDR3 coding DNA: TGTGCCAGCTCTAGCGCACCGGACTCCTACGAGCAGTACTTC.

The V call is TRBV3-1 (or the pseudogene TRBV3-2), the J call TRBJ2-3, with 11 bases aligning to TRBD2. The CDR3 loop spans 16 amino acids. Unmatched junction bases numbered 7, after V lost 6 bases and J lost 2 bases. CDR1 is LGHDT, CDR2 YNNKEL, per germline (reference sequence). CDR3 in amino acids: CASSPSGGPITDTQYF. CDR3 bases: TGTGCCAGCAGTCCTAGCGGGGGGCCAATCACAGATACGCAGTATTTT.

This chain uses TRBV19 with TRBJ1-4; no definite D call. This CDR3 has 12 residues. Trimming removed 1 base from V and 13 bases from J, with 10 bases in between. Germline V gene sequence: CDR1 LNHDA, CDR2 SQIVND (reference sequence). The CDR3 sequence: CASSIGAGGLFF. CDR3 DNA sequence: TGTGCCAGTAGTATAGGCGCCGGCGGACTGTTTTTT.

The V gene is TRBV7-3, the J gene TRBJ2-3, with 8 bases matching TRBD1. This CDR3 region has 15 residues. The germline CDR1 and CDR2 sequences are SGHTA and FQGTGA. Unmatched junction bases numbered 11, after V lost 7 bases and J lost 5 bases. This chain's CDR3 is CASTPSGGHGDTQYF. DNA for the CDR3: TGTGCCAGCACCCCTTCAGGGGGCCATGGAGATACGCAGTATTTT.

The V call is TRBV29-1, the J call TRBJ2-7, with D tentatively TRBD2 (6 bases). V lost 1 base and J 4 bases, leaving 20 bases between the germline ends. This CDR3 is built from 16 residues. Germline V gene data show CDR1 as SQVTM and CDR2 as ANQGSEA. The CDR3: CSVEGRRAGFEYEQYF. DNA for the CDR3: TGCAGCGTTGAAGGACGGAGGGCGGGATTTGAGTACGAGCAGTACTTC.

The chain couples TRBV7-9 to TRBJ2-1; TRBD2 matches at 13 bases. CDR3 size: 15 residues. The germline gives CDR1 SEHNR, CDR2 FQNEAQ (reference sequence). V dropped 1 base and J dropped 8; count of bases not matched to a gene: 2. CDR3 in DNA: TGTGCCAGCAGCTTAGGAACTAGCGGGAGGGATGAGCAGTTCTTC. This sequence encodes CASSLGTSGRDEQFF.

This sequence joins TRBV6-2 or TRBV6-3 and TRBJ1-2, with a tentative D call TRBD1 (6 bases). Germline V gene data show CDR1 as MNHEY and CDR2 as SVGEGT. CDR3 length: 13 amino acids. Between the trimmed V and J ends, which lost 5 bases and 6 bases, there was a span of 13 bases. CDR3 residues: CASSTNRVNGYTF. CDR3 in DNA: TGTGCCAGCAGTACCAACAGGGTAAATGGCTACACCTTC.